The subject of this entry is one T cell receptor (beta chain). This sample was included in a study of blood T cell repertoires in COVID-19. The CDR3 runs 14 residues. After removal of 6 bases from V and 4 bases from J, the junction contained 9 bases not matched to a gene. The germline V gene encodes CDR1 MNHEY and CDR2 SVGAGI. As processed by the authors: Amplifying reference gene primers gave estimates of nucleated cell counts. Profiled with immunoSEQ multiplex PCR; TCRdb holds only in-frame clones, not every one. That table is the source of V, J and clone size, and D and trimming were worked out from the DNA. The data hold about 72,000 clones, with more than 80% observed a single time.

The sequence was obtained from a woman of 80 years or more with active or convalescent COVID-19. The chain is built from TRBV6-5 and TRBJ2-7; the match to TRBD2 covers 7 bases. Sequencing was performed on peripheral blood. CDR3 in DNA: TGTGCCAGCAGCGGACTAGGCAGGGTATACGAGCAGTACTTC. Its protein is CASSGLGRVYEQYF.